This TCR beta chain was recovered during a study of OX40 agonist ivuxolimab in advanced cancers. Trimming pared 6 bases from V and 3 bases from J, leaving 4 bases between. The CDR3 contains 11 residues. Germline CDR1 and CDR2: MNHEY and SVGAGI. Clones were sequenced by immunoSEQ multiplex PCR, and TCRdb holds only the in-frame ones, with some missing. The sample records around 90,000 clones, around 86% being singletons. The sequence came from an adult with an advanced solid tumor such as melanoma, head and neck, liver or kidney cancer. Material: CD4+ or CD8+ T cells sorted from blood, obtained in a trial of the OX40 agonist ivuxolimab. The genes are TRBV6-5 and TRBJ2-3; D unresolved. The CDR3 loop reads CASRQTDTQYF. The CDR3 DNA reads TGTGCCAGCAGGCAGACAGATACGCAGTATTTT.